This entry describes one T cell receptor beta chain. The data originate from a study of blood T cell repertoires in COVID-19. At the level of the study: Both acute and convalescent COVID-19 samples were obtained from the United States, Italy and Spain. Sample material is recorded as cDNA or gDNA derived from T cells, B-cell-depleted T cells, or PBMCs.

Trimming left V 0 bases short and J 1 base short, with 8 bases between. In germline, CDR1 is SGHRS, CDR2 YFSETQ. The CDR3 totals 15 residues. In the source study's methods: Scientists estimated how many nucleated cells there were by amplifying reference gene primers. TCRdb's copy holds only in-frame clones and misses some; the assay was immunoSEQ multiplex PCR. That table gives V, J and clone size, and the DNA gave D and trimming. The repertoire includes over 80,000 clones, roughly nine tenths of them detected once, and about a tenth sits in the top ten. The sample comprised peripheral blood. This rearrangement joins TRBV5-1 to TRBJ2-1; D is uncertain. This sequence originates from a man in his fifties or sixties with acute or convalescent COVID-19. The CDR3 reads CASSLGPGSYNEQFF. DNA for the CDR3: TGCGCCAGCAGCTTGGGGCCAGGATCCTACAATGAGCAGTTCTTC.